This is a list of T cell receptor beta chains from one sample in a study of T cells after yellow fever vaccination. Via MiXCR, TCRdb re-called the 5' RACE reads, giving one row per CDR3 protein. The repertoire has 500,000 to 700,000 distinct CDR3 sequences, over 15% of them found once; the top ten carry 13% to 15%. This sample comprised PBMCs, obtained 15 days after the yellow fever booster vaccination. These receptors all come from a man younger than 45 who received the YFV17D yellow fever vaccine. Each CDR3 is given with its conserved first and last residue. Each record gives: clone size, D gene, J gene, V gene, CDR3 DNA, CDR3 protein. A D gene is named only where the DNA matches it firmly. Size values are once, few and many counts, or a class for expanded clones, and some rows have none.

size: -
D: -
J: TRBJ2-6
V: TRBV5-6
DNA: TGTGCCAGCAGCCGTCCTGGGGCCAACGTCCTGACTTTC
CDR3: CASSRPGANVLTF

size: -
D: -
J: TRBJ2-2
V: TRBV10-3
DNA: TGTGCCATCAGTGAGTGGACCGAGAACACCGGGGAGCTGTTTTTT
CDR3: CAISEWTENTGELFF

size: few
D: -
J: TRBJ1-1
V: TRBV20-1
DNA: TGCAGTGCGAGGTCTACGAGGAACACTGAAGCTTTCTTT
CDR3: CSARSTRNTEAFF

size: few
D: TRBD2
J: TRBJ2-1
V: TRBV7-2
DNA: TGTGCCAGCAGCTTAGGGGCGGGAGGAGGGTCCTACAATGAGCAGTTCTTC
CDR3: CASSLGAGGGSYNEQFF

size: -
D: -
J: TRBJ1-2
V: TRBV6-2/TRBV6-3
DNA: TGTGCCAGCAGTTACAGTCCGCGGGGGTTCGCTTCTAACTATGGCTACACCTTC
CDR3: CASSYSPRGFASNYGYTF

size: -
D: TRBD1
J: TRBJ2-3
V: TRBV12-3/TRBV12-4
DNA: TGTGCCAGCAGTTTGTATGGGACAGGGGGCAAAAATACGCAGTATTTT
CDR3: CASSLYGTGGKNTQYF

size: few
D: TRBD2
J: TRBJ2-1
V: TRBV4-3
DNA: TGCGCCAGCAGCCACCGACTAGCGGCCTACAATGAGCAGTTCTTC
CDR3: CASSHRLAAYNEQFF

size: -
D: -
J: TRBJ2-1
V: TRBV27
DNA: TGTGCCAGCAGTAGGGACCGGAATAATGAGCAGTTCTTC
CDR3: CASSRDRNNEQFF

size: -
D: -
J: TRBJ2-5
V: TRBV5-4
DNA: TGTGCCAGCAGCTGGGACGTAGAGACCCAGTACTTC
CDR3: CASSWDVETQYF

size: few
D: -
J: TRBJ2-3
V: TRBV29-1
DNA: TGCAGCGTTGCGACCGGACAGAGCACAGATACGCAGTATTTT
CDR3: CSVATGQSTDTQYF

size: few
D: -
J: TRBJ2-7
V: TRBV7-2
DNA: TGTGCCAGCAGGGGGGCAAACTACGAGCAGTACTTC
CDR3: CASRGANYEQYF

size: few
D: -
J: TRBJ2-7
V: TRBV29-1
DNA: TGCAGCGTTGTCGGGGAATCCTACGAGCAGTACTTC
CDR3: CSVVGESYEQYF

size: -
D: -
J: TRBJ2-3
V: TRBV30
DNA: TGTGCCTGGGGTTGGAGCGGCACAGATACGCAGTATTTT
CDR3: CAWGWSGTDTQYF

size: -
D: -
J: TRBJ2-5
V: TRBV12-3/TRBV12-4
DNA: TGTGCCAGCAGTTTTTCCAGGGTAGAGACCCAGTACTTC
CDR3: CASSFSRVETQYF

size: few
D: -
J: TRBJ2-3
V: TRBV4-3
DNA: TGCGCCAGCAGCCAAGATTCTTGGGATACGCAGTATTTT
CDR3: CASSQDSWDTQYF

size: -
D: -
J: TRBJ1-1
V: TRBV6-5
DNA: TGTGCCAGCAGTTACTCGACTAGGGGGTGGGACACTGAAGCTTTCTTT
CDR3: CASSYSTRGWDTEAFF

size: few
D: -
J: TRBJ1-4
V: TRBV28
DNA: TGTGCCTCTACCCCCATTACGGCTTTTAATGAAAAACTGTTTTTT
CDR3: CASTPITAFNEKLFF

size: many
D: -
J: TRBJ2-5
V: TRBV6-1
DNA: TGTGCCAGCAGCAAGATCGGCGAAGCTAGGGAGACCCAGTACTTC
CDR3: CASSKIGEARETQYF

size: once
D: -
J: TRBJ1-2
V: TRBV3-1
DNA: TGTGCCAGCAGCCTACTCCATGGGGAGAACTATGGCTACACCTTC
CDR3: CASSLLHGENYGYTF

size: many
D: -
J: TRBJ2-7
V: TRBV5-1
DNA: TGCGCCAGCAGCCCGGGCGGGGCCTACGAGCAGTACTTC
CDR3: CASSPGGAYEQYF

size: few
D: -
J: TRBJ1-3
V: TRBV12-3/TRBV12-4
DNA: TGTGCCAGCAGATTAACAAGCTCTGGAAACACCATATATTTT
CDR3: CASRLTSSGNTIYF

size: -
D: -
J: TRBJ2-2
V: TRBV10-3
DNA: TGTGCCATCAGTGTTGACGGGGAGCTGTTTTTT
CDR3: CAISVDGELFF

size: few
D: -
J: TRBJ2-2
V: TRBV12-3/TRBV12-4
DNA: TGTGCCGTCGTCCGGCTAGGAAGCACCGGGGAGCTGTTTTTT
CDR3: CAVVRLGSTGELFF

size: few
D: TRBD2
J: TRBJ2-2
V: TRBV5-6
DNA: TGTGCCAGCAGCTCCCCAGCGGGAGGGCACACCGGGGAGCTGTTTTTT
CDR3: CASSSPAGGHTGELFF

size: -
D: TRBD1
J: TRBJ2-5
V: TRBV5-1
DNA: TGCGACAGCAGCTCGCGACAGGGGGAAGAGACCCAGTACTTC
CDR3: CDSSSRQGEETQYF

size: few
D: TRBD1
J: TRBJ2-3
V: TRBV29-1
DNA: TGCAGCGTAGACAGGGCAGCAGATACGCAGTATTTT
CDR3: CSVDRAADTQYF

size: -
D: -
J: TRBJ2-7
V: TRBV5-1
DNA: TGCGCCAGCAGCTTGGGGGCACAGGGCCCCTCCTACGAGCAGTACTTC
CDR3: CASSLGAQGPSYEQYF

size: few
D: -
J: TRBJ2-3
V: TRBV6-2/TRBV6-3
DNA: TGTGCCAGCAGTTTTCGGGAGATCCCAGATACGCAGTATTTT
CDR3: CASSFREIPDTQYF

size: -
D: TRBD2
J: TRBJ2-3
V: TRBV5-6
DNA: TGTGCCAGCAGCTCACCCCGGGCTAGCGGGAGAACAGATACGCAGTATTTT
CDR3: CASSSPRASGRTDTQYF

size: few
D: -
J: TRBJ2-7
V: TRBV5-1
DNA: TGCGCCAGCAGCTTCGTACAGGCCCCCTACGAGCAGTACTTC
CDR3: CASSFVQAPYEQYF

size: -
D: -
J: TRBJ1-5
V: TRBV18
DNA: TGTGCCAGCTCACCTGAGGCGGGAGCCCAGCCCCAGCATTTT
CDR3: CASSPEAGAQPQHF

size: -
D: TRBD2
J: TRBJ2-7
V: TRBV20-1
DNA: TGCAGTGCCCTCCAGACTAGCGGCTACGAGCAGTACTTC
CDR3: CSALQTSGYEQYF

size: many
D: -
J: TRBJ2-1
V: TRBV5-1
DNA: TGCGCCAGCAGCGCCGCCAATTCCTACAATGAGCAGTTCTTC
CDR3: CASSAANSYNEQFF

size: few
D: -
J: TRBJ2-1
V: TRBV7-2
DNA: TGTGCCAGCAGAAACCCGAGCTCCTACAATGAGCAGTTCTTC
CDR3: CASRNPSSYNEQFF

size: few
D: TRBD2
J: TRBJ2-2
V: TRBV14
DNA: TGTGCCAGCAGCCAAGTTTGGACTAGTACCGGGGAGCTGTTTTTT
CDR3: CASSQVWTSTGELFF

size: -
D: -
J: TRBJ1-1
V: TRBV6-2/TRBV6-3
DNA: TGTGCCAGCACCTCACAGGGTTCTGGAGCTTTCTTT
CDR3: CASTSQGSGAFF

size: -
D: -
J: TRBJ2-7
V: TRBV30
DNA: TGTGCCTGGATAAACCATGACGAATTCTACGAGCAGTACTTC
CDR3: CAWINHDEFYEQYF

size: few
D: TRBD2
J: TRBJ2-3
V: TRBV6-1
DNA: TGTGCCAGCGCCAAGACTAGCGGGGCCCCAGATACGCAGTATTTT
CDR3: CASAKTSGAPDTQYF

size: many
D: -
J: TRBJ2-3
V: TRBV7-9
DNA: TGTGCCAGCAGCCCCCCCCCAGATACGCAGTATTTT
CDR3: CASSPPPDTQYF

size: -
D: TRBD1
J: TRBJ2-5
V: TRBV7-9
DNA: TGTGCCAGCAGCTACGGTGGGACAGTCCAAGAGACCCAGTACTTC
CDR3: CASSYGGTVQETQYF

size: -
D: -
J: TRBJ2-2
V: TRBV7-2
DNA: TGTGCCAGCAGCTTATCGGACGGCGGGGAGCTGTTTTTT
CDR3: CASSLSDGGELFF

size: many
D: -
J: TRBJ2-1
V: TRBV25-1
DNA: TGTGCCAGCAGTGAATCCACTCATATCGCCGGTGAGCAGTTCTTC
CDR3: CASSESTHIAGEQFF

size: -
D: TRBD1
J: TRBJ1-6
V: TRBV12-3/TRBV12-4
DNA: TGTGCCAGCAGCCCGGGGGACAGCTATAATTCACCCCTCCACTTT
CDR3: CASSPGDSYNSPLHF

size: -
D: -
J: TRBJ1-2
V: TRBV9
DNA: TGTGCCAGCAGCGTAGAAGTAGGACAGATCTATGGCTACACCTTC
CDR3: CASSVEVGQIYGYTF

size: few
D: TRBD2
J: TRBJ2-7
V: TRBV28
DNA: TGTGCCAGCAGTAAACTAGCGGGAGTCGCCAACGAGCAGTACTTC
CDR3: CASSKLAGVANEQYF

size: -
D: -
J: TRBJ2-2
V: TRBV12-3/TRBV12-4
DNA: TGTGCCAGCAGGCAAACAGCCGGGGAGCTGTTTTTT
CDR3: CASRQTAGELFF

size: -
D: TRBD1
J: TRBJ1-5
V: TRBV6-1
DNA: TGTGCCAGCAGCCGGACAGGGGGCCAGAGGCCCCAGCATTTT
CDR3: CASSRTGGQRPQHF

size: few
D: -
J: TRBJ2-4
V: TRBV21-1
DNA: TGTGCCAGCAGCAAATCCCGGGGTGGCGGAAACATTCAGTACTTC
CDR3: CASSKSRGGGNIQYF

size: -
D: TRBD1
J: TRBJ1-2
V: TRBV27
DNA: TGTGCCAGCAGTTCCTCGGCAGGGGGCTACTATGGCTACACCTTC
CDR3: CASSSSAGGYYGYTF

size: few
D: -
J: TRBJ2-7
V: TRBV7-2
DNA: TGTGCCAGCAGCTATGACACTTACTCCTACGAGCAGTACTTC
CDR3: CASSYDTYSYEQYF

size: -
D: TRBD1
J: TRBJ1-1
V: TRBV5-1
DNA: TGCGCCAGCAGCAAAACAGGGGCTTACACTGAAGCTTTCTTT
CDR3: CASSKTGAYTEAFF

size: -
D: -
J: TRBJ2-1
V: TRBV11-2
DNA: TGTGCCAGCAGCCCCCGGAACGGCCCAATCGGGCAGTTCTTC
CDR3: CASSPRNGPIGQFF

size: -
D: -
J: TRBJ1-1
V: TRBV20-1
DNA: TGCAGTGCTCCACGGGGGGCGGCGAACACTGAAGCTTTCTTT
CDR3: CSAPRGAANTEAFF